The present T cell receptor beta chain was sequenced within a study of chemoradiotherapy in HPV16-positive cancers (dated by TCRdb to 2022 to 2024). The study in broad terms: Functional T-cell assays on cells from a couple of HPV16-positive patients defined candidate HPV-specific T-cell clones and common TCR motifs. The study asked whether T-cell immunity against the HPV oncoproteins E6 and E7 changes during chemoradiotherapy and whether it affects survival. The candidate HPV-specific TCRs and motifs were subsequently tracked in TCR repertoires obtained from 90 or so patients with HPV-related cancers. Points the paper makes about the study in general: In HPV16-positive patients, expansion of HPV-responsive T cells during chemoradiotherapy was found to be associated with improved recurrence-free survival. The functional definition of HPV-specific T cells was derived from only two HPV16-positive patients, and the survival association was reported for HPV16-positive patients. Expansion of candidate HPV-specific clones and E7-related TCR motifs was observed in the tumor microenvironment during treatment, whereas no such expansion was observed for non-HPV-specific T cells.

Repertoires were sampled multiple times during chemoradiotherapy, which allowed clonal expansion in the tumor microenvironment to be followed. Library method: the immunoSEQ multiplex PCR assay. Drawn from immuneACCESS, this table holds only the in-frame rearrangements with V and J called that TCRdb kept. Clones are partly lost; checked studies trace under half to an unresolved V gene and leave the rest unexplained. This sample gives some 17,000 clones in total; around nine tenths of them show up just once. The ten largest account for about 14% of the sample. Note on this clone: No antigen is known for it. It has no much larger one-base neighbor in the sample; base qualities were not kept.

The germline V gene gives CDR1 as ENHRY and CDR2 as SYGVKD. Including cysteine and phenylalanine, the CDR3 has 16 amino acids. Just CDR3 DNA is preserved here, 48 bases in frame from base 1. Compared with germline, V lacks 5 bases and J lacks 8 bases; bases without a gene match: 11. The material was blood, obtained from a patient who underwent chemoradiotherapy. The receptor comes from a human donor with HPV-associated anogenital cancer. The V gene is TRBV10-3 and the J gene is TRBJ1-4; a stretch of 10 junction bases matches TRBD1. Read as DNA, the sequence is TGTGCCATCAGTCCTAACACGGGACAGGGGACAGAAAAACTGTTTTTT. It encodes CAISPNTGQGTEKLFF.